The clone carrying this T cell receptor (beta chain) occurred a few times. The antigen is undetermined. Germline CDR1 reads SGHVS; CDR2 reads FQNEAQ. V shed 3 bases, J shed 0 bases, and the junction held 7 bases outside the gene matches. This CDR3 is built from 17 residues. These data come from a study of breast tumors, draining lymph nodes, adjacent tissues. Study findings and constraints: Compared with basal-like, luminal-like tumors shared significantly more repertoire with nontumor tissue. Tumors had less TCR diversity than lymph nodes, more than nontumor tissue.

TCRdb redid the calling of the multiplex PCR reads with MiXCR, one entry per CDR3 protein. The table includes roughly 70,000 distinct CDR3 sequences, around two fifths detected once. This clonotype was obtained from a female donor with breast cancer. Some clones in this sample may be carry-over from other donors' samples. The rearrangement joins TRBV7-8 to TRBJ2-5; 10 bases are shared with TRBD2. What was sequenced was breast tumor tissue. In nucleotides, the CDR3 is TGTGCCAGCAGCTTGCAGCGGGGGGGCCGTGACCAAGAGACCCAGTACTTC. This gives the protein CASSLQRGGRDQETQYF.